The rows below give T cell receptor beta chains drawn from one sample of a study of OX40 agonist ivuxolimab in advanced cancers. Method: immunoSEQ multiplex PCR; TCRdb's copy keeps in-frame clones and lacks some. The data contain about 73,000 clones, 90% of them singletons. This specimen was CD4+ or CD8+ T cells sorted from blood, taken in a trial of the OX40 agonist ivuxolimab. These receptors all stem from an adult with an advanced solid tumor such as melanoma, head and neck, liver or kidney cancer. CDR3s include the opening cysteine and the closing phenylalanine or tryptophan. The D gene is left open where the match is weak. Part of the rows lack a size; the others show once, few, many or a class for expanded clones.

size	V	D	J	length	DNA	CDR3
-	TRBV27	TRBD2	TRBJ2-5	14	TGTGCCAGGTCTCTACTAGCGGGAGAAGAGACCCAGTACTTC	CARSLLAGEETQYF
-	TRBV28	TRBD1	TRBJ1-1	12	TGTGCCAGCCGAGCAGGGGGCACTGAAGCTTTCTTT	CASRAGGTEAFF
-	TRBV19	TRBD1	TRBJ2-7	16	TGTGCCAGTAGTCTTCTTGGGACAGGGAGGTTGGACGAGCAGTACTTC	CASSLLGTGRLDEQYF
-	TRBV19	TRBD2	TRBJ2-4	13	TGTGCCAGTAACCGGGGCCGGGAGGACATTCAGTACTTC	CASNRGREDIQYF
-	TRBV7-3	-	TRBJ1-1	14	TGTGCCAGCAGCTTACTCGTAATGAACACTGAAGCTTTCTTT	CASSLLVMNTEAFF
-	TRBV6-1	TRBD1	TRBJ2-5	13	TGTGCCAGCAGTGGAGACAGGGGAGGGACCCAGTACTTC	CASSGDRGGTQYF
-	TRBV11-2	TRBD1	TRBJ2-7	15	TGTGCCAGCAGCATAGACAGGGCGGGCTCCTACGAGCAGTACTTC	CASSIDRAGSYEQYF
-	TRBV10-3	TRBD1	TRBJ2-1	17	TGTGCCATCAGTGCAAGAGAGGGACAGGGATTATCTAATGAGCAGTTCTTC	CAISAREGQGLSNEQFF
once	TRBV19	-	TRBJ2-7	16	TGTGCCAGTAGTCCTCGACGGGACAAGAGTCCCTACGAGCAGTACTTC	CASSPRRDKSPYEQYF
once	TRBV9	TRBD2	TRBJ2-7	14	TGTGCCAGCAGCCCGACTAGCGGGACCTACGAGCAGTACTTC	CASSPTSGTYEQYF
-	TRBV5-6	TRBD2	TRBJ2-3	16	TGTGCCAGCAGCTTTTTAGCGGGGGTCTCATATGATACGCAGTATTTT	CASSFLAGVSYDTQYF
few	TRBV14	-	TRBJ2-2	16	TGTGCCAGCAGCCGAGCTCAGGGGAGTGGGGCCGGGGAGCTGTTTTTT	CASSRAQGSGAGELFF
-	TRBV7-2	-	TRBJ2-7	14	TGTGCCAGCAGCTTGTTCGGACACGACTACGAGCAGTACTTC	CASSLFGHDYEQYF
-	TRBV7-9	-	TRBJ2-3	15	TGTGCCAGCAGCCCCGCGGGCAGGAGCACAGATACGCAGTATTTT	CASSPAGRSTDTQYF
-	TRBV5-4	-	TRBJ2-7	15	TGTGCCAGCAGCAAGGACAGACCACGATCCTACGAGCAGTACTTC	CASSKDRPRSYEQYF
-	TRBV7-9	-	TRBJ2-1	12	TGTGCCAGCAGCCTTTGGGGGAATGAGCAGTTCTTC	CASSLWGNEQFF
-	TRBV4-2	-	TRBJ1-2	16	TGTGCCAGCAGCACAGCCCGGGGGGCCTCCAACTATGGCTACACCTTC	CASSTARGASNYGYTF
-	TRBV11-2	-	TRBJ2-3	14	TGTGCCAGCAGCTGGGGACCTAGCACAGATACGCAGTATTTT	CASSWGPSTDTQYF
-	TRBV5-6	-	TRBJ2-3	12	TGTGCCAGCAGCTTGGAAACAGATACGCAGTATTTT	CASSLETDTQYF
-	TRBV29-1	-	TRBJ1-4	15	TGCAGCGCCCGAGGGGGGGGCAAATCGCGTGAAAAACTGTTTTTT	CSARGGGKSREKLFF
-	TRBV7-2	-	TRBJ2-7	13	TGTGCCAGCAGCAAGTATAATAATTACGAGCAGTACTTC	CASSKYNNYEQYF
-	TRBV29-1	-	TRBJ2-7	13	TGCAGCGTGGGGCCCAGCAGGAGCTACGAGCAGTACTTC	CSVGPSRSYEQYF
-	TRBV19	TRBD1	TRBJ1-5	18	TGTGCCAGTAGTATGGGAGGACAGGGGGCGGGAAGCAATCAGCCCCAGCATTTT	CASSMGGQGAGSNQPQHF
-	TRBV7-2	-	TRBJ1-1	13	TGTGCCAGCAGCTTCAGGGCGGGCACTGAAGCTTTCTTT	CASSFRAGTEAFF
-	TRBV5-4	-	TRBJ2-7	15	TGTGCCAGCAGCCAAGGGAGCCAGGTCTCCTACGAGCAGTACTTC	CASSQGSQVSYEQYF
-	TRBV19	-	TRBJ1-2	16	TGTGCCAGTAGTATGAACGGGCCCAGCCTTTCGTATGGCTACACCTTC	CASSMNGPSLSYGYTF
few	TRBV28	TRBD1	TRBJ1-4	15	TGTGCCAGCAGTTTAGGACAGGGAGGGGCCAAAAAACTGTTTTTT	CASSLGQGGAKKLFF
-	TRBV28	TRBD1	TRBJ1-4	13	TGTGCCAGCAGTTTAGGACAGGGACCAAAACTGTTTTTT	CASSLGQGPKLFF
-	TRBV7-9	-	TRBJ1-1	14	TGTGCCAGCAGCCTACGCCTAGAGGAGACTGAAGCTTTCTTT	CASSLRLEETEAFF
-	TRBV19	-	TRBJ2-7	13	TGTGCCAGTAGCCAAGGGATGGGGTACGAGCAGTACTTC	CASSQGMGYEQYF
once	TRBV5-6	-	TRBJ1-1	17	TGTGCCAGCAGCCCCGGACTGAAGAGCCATATGAACACTGAAGCTTTCTTT	CASSPGLKSHMNTEAFF